The 28 T cell receptor beta chains below come from one sample, sequenced in a study of cytomegalovirus exposure and HLA in healthy donors. Researchers ran the PCR with 60 Vbeta and 13 Jbeta primers. The method was immunoSEQ multiplex PCR; TCRdb's version includes in-frame clones alone and lacks a portion of them. The sample holds under 250,000 clones. The sequenced sample consisted of PBMCs. The receptor source for this set is a girl aged 2-10 years in good health and CMV-seropositive.

J is TRBJ2-7 and V is TRBV6-1; 8 positions match TRBD1. The junction had 7 bases not matched to a gene; V was cut back by 6 bases and J by 3 bases. CDR1 is MNHNS, CDR2 SASEGT, per germline. The CDR3 is 14 residues long. Here the CDR3 DNA reads TGTGCCAGCAGACCCGGACAGGGAGGCTACGAGCAGTACTTC. This sequence encodes CASRPGQGGYEQYF.

With regard to this clone: The identical CDR3 is also encoded by other nucleotide sequences in the sample. The rearrangement joins TRBV6-4 to TRBJ2-1, with D possibly TRBD2 on 5 matching bases. The CDR3 runs 15 residues. V shed 0 bases and J shed 0 bases, with 6 bases lying between them. CDR1 and CDR2 from the germline V gene are MRHNA and SNTAGT. The CDR3 reads CASSDSAGSYNEQFF. In DNA, the CDR3 is TGTGCCAGCAGTGACTCGGCGGGCTCCTACAATGAGCAGTTCTTC.

V is TRBV7-9 and J is TRBJ2-1, with D possibly TRBD2 on 6 matching bases. Germline values: CDR1 SEHNR, CDR2 FQNEAQ (reference sequence). This CDR3 has 12 amino acids. Trimming cost V 4 bases and J 14 bases, with 15 bases left between them. CDR3 sequence (DNA): TGTGCCAGCAGCTGGGATAATGAGCGGGAGTTCTTC. Its protein is CASSWDNEREFF.

The chain uses TRBV29-1 and TRBJ1-1; 8 bases fit TRBD1. V shed 4 bases and J 2 bases; nucleotides not matched to a gene: 6. The CDR3 is 14 residues long. In germline, CDR1 is SQVTM, CDR2 ANQGSEA. The CDR3 region has the DNA TGCAGCGTTGCAACAGGGGGGAGTAACACTGAAGCTTTCTTT. Protein: CSVATGGSNTEAFF.

In nucleotides, the CDR3 is TGTGCCAGCAGCTTCACCCCTGGACTCTCCAAGTTCTCCTACGAGCAGTACTTC. This translates into CASSFTPGLSKFSYEQYF. This chain joins TRBV11-2 and TRBJ2-7; D is perhaps TRBD2 (5 bases). This CDR3 contains 18 residues. V lost 3 bases, J lost 0 bases, and 21 bases lay in between. Germline V gene sequence: CDR1 SGHAT, CDR2 FQNNGV.

The chain has TRBV10-3 and TRBJ2-5; a possible D gene is TRBD2 (6 bases). Trimming took off 6 bases at V and 1 base at J, with 18 bases between the two ends. Germline loops: CDR1 ENHRY, CDR2 SYGVKD. The CDR3 length is 16 residues. In nucleotides, the CDR3 is TGTGCCATCAGCAGTCCTAGCGCCAAACCCCAAGAGACCCAGTACTTC. Its translation: CAISSPSAKPQETQYF.

Regarding this clone: A read error may produce the germline difference seen at one junction end. The gene calls are TRBV20-1 and TRBJ1-1; maybe TRBD1 (5 bases). The CDR3 has 11 amino acids. Germline V gives CDR1 DFQATT, CDR2 SNEGSKA (reference sequence). The CDR3 here is CSASEQGWWGF. CDR3 in DNA: TGCAGTGCTAGCGAGCAGGGCTGGTGGGGCTTT.

This rearrangement joins TRBV10-1 to TRBJ2-5; D is possibly TRBD2 (6 bases). The J call could be wrong; TRBJ2-7 is a better fit for the DNA end. The CDR3 covers 13 residues. Germline V gene lookup returns CDR1 WNHNN and CDR2 SYGVQD (reference sequence). The CDR3 DNA reads as TGCGCCAGCAGTGAGGGGGGACTGGACGAGCAGTACTTC. Protein: CASSEGGLDEQYF.

The J gene is TRBJ2-7, the V gene TRBV27; no firm D call. Trimming shortened V by 5 bases and J by 7 bases, and 12 bases separated the two germline ends. The CDR3 spans 12 residues. Germline-derived CDR1 and CDR2 are MNHEY and SMNVEV (reference sequence). The CDR3 nucleotides read TGTGCCAGCAGTACGTTCCCCGGGGAGCAGTACTTC. It translates to CASSTFPGEQYF.

The chain has TRBV6-4 and TRBJ2-3, with a possible D match to TRBD2 (6 bases). V lost 2 bases and J 8 bases, leaving 8 bases between the germline ends. The CDR3 has 12 residues. Per germline, CDR1 MRHNA and CDR2 SNTAGT. The CDR3: CASSDRGSTQYF. The CDR3 DNA reads TGTGCCAGCAGTGACCGGGGGAGTACGCAGTATTTT.

The rearrangement links TRBV15 to TRBJ2-1; TRBD2 agrees at 8 bases. Germline values: CDR1 LNHNV, CDR2 YYDKDF (reference sequence). The CDR3 is 18 residues long. V lost 0 bases to trimming and J lost 5 bases; unmatched junction nucleotides: 12. CDR3 nucleotides: TGTGCCACCAGCAGAGATAGTTTGGGGGGCGGGAGGAACAATGAGCAGTTCTTC. This gives the protein CATSRDSLGGGRNNEQFF.

The chain has TRBV2 and TRBJ1-1, with 7 nucleotides matching TRBD1. This CDR3 has 17 amino acids. Trimming cost V 5 bases and J 1 base; bases outside gene matches: 13. Per the germline V gene, CDR1 is SNHLY and CDR2 is FYNNEI. CDR3 coding DNA: TGTGCCAGCAGTCCGTCGGGACAGATAGTGAGGAACACTGAAGCTTTCTTT. Translating gives CASSPSGQIVRNTEAFF.

The chain recombines TRBV14 with TRBJ2-7, with D possibly TRBD2 on 6 matching bases. CDR3 length: 19 amino acids. Trimming left V 1 base short and J 3 bases short, with 25 bases between. Germline V gene data show CDR1 as SGHDN and CDR2 as FVKESK. CDR3 sequence: CASSQALTSRGPDVYEQYF. The CDR3 DNA reads TGTGCCAGCAGCCAAGCCCTGACTAGTCGGGGTCCAGACGTCTACGAGCAGTACTTC.

The chain uses TRBV5-1 and TRBJ1-1, with D unclear. Trimming cost V 4 bases and J 9 bases, with 13 bases left between them. This CDR3 is 12 amino acids long. The germline V gene encodes CDR1 SGHRS and CDR2 YFSETQ. CDR3 sequence: CASSDKEFKAFF. CDR3 bases: TGCGCCAGCAGCGATAAAGAGTTCAAAGCTTTCTTT.

The chain combines TRBV19 with TRBJ2-5; D remains unclear. CDR3 length: 14 residues. Germline assignment: CDR1 LNHDA and CDR2 SQIVND (reference sequence). V dropped 3 bases and J dropped 7 bases, with 15 bases sitting between them. CDR3 nucleotide sequence: TGTGCCAGTAGTATTAGTAGTCTCGACACGACCCAGTACTTC. This codes for CASSISSLDTTQYF.

The rearrangement joins TRBV7-9 to TRBJ2-5, with 7 bases matching TRBD1. This CDR3 contains 18 residues. Trimming took 5 bases from V and 1 from J; bases not matched to a gene: 16. The germline V gene has CDR1 SEHNR and CDR2 FQNEAQ (reference sequence). CDR3 coding DNA: TGTGCCAGCAGCCCCCGGGACAGAAGATTCCAATCCCAAGAGACCCAGTACTTC. It yields the protein CASSPRDRRFQSQETQYF.

J is TRBJ1-5 and V is TRBV28; D not resolved. The CDR3 spans 12 residues. V was clipped by 7 bases and J by 5 bases, with 9 bases between them. Germline loops: CDR1 MDHEN, CDR2 SYDVKM. This CDR3 is CASNPTYQPQHF. CDR3 nucleotide sequence: TGTGCCAGCAATCCGACTTATCAGCCCCAGCATTTT.

The V gene is TRBV11-2, the J gene TRBJ2-3; 7 bases align to TRBD1. The CDR3 spans 15 residues. Germline loops: CDR1 SGHAT, CDR2 FQNNGV. The junction had 9 bases not matched to a gene; V was cut back by 4 bases and J by 5 bases. CDR3 nucleotides: TGTGCCAGCAGCTCAGACAGGGAAAGGAGAGATACGCAGTATTTT. This translates into CASSSDRERRDTQYF.

The chain uses TRBV6-5 and TRBJ2-7; D is uncertain. Germline-derived CDR1 and CDR2 are MNHEY and SVGAGI. V lost 2 bases and J lost 0, with 5 bases in between. The CDR3 is 13 residues long. The CDR3 here is CASSYGASYEQYF. In DNA form, the CDR3 reads TGTGCCAGCAGTTACGGAGCCTCCTACGAGCAGTACTTC.

CDR3 protein: CASSERTNYGYTF. The DNA of the CDR3 is TGTGCCAGCAGTGAGAGAACTAACTATGGCTACACCTTC. The chain is built from TRBV6-1 and TRBJ1-2; D is uncertain. The germline V and J ends were trimmed by 3 bases and 0 bases, with 5 bases remaining between them. Per the germline V gene, CDR1 is MNHNS and CDR2 is SASEGT. The CDR3 spans 13 residues.

The chain combines TRBV19 with TRBJ2-7, with D perhaps TRBD1 (6 bases). The CDR3 is 14 amino acids. The germline V gene has CDR1 LNHDA and CDR2 SQIVND (reference sequence). V lost 3 bases to trimming and J lost 2 bases, with 11 bases between them. The CDR3: CASSIETGPYEQYF. CDR3 DNA: TGTGCCAGTAGTATTGAAACAGGGCCCTACGAGCAGTACTTC.

The CDR3 spells CASSLQGQGVLHEQYF. The CDR3 coding sequence is TGTGCCAGCAGCTTGCAGGGACAGGGGGTACTCCACGAGCAGTACTTC. This chain joins TRBV7-2 and TRBJ2-7; 11 nucleotides line up with TRBD1. Trimming cost V 3 bases and J 5 bases; bases outside gene matches: 9. There are 16 residues in the CDR3. Looked up from germline, CDR1 is SGHTA and CDR2 is FQGNSA. The full variable domain, its missing parts supplied by reference TRBV7-2 and TRBJ2-7, is GAGVSQSPSNKVTEKGKDVELRCDPISGHTALYWYRQSLGQGLEFLIYFQGNSAPDKSGLPSDRFSAERTGGSVSTLTIQRTQQEDSAVYLCASSLQGQGVLHEQYFGPGTRLTVT.

The chain couples TRBV27 to TRBJ1-1; 7 nucleotides align to TRBD1. CDR1 MNHEY and CDR2 SMNVEV come from the germline V gene (reference sequence). The junction had 9 bases not matched to a gene; V was cut back by 4 bases and J by 4 bases. The CDR3 length is 15 residues. This chain's CDR3 is CASSSLTGPVTEAFF. The CDR3 nucleotides read TGTGCCAGCAGTTCCTTGACAGGGCCCGTCACTGAAGCTTTCTTT.

The chain employs TRBV6-6 and TRBJ2-7, with 11 nucleotides matching TRBD1. CDR3 length: 14 residues. The germline CDR1 and CDR2 sequences are MNHNY and SVGAGI (reference sequence). The V segment lost 5 bases and the J segment 6 bases; nucleotides outside the gene matches: 6. The CDR3 sequence is CASSPGQGATEQYF. The CDR3 bases are TGTGCCAGCAGTCCCGGACAGGGGGCGACCGAGCAGTACTTC.

The gene calls are TRBV9 and TRBJ2-3; 7 bases map to TRBD2. Trimming cost V 1 base and J 1 base; bases outside gene matches: 3. Germline CDR1 SGDLS, CDR2 YYNGEE. This CDR3 contains 15 residues. CDR3 sequence: CASSVSTSGTDTQYF. CDR3 sequence (DNA): TGTGCCAGCAGCGTAAGCACTAGCGGCACAGATACGCAGTATTTT.

The chain recombines TRBV2 with TRBJ1-3; D possibly corresponds to TRBD1 (5 bases). CDR1 is SNHLY and CDR2 is FYNNEI in the germline V gene. V lost 5 bases to trimming and J lost 0 bases, with 11 bases between them. CDR3 length: 15 amino acids. CDR3 loop: CASSRGISSGNTIYF. In nucleotides, the CDR3 is TGTGCCAGCAGTCGGGGGATATCCTCTGGAAACACCATATATTTT.

The V gene is TRBV5-1, the J gene TRBJ2-5; D uncertain. The J call could be wrong; TRBJ2-7 is a better fit for the DNA end. Germline V gene sequence: CDR1 SGHRS, CDR2 YFSETQ. This CDR3 comprises 14 residues. In DNA, the CDR3 is TGCGCCAGCAGCCCGACAACCGAATCCTACGAGCAGTACTTC. It codes for CASSPTTESYEQYF.

The rearrangement uses TRBV27 and TRBJ2-5; D might be TRBD2 (6 bases). The CDR3 runs to 12 residues. CDR1 and CDR2 from the germline V gene are MNHEY and SMNVEV (reference sequence). V was clipped by 6 bases and J by 2 bases, with 7 bases between them. For the CDR3, the DNA is TGTGCCAGCAGACGGGGGCAAGAGACCCAGTACTTC. This sequence encodes CASRRGQETQYF.